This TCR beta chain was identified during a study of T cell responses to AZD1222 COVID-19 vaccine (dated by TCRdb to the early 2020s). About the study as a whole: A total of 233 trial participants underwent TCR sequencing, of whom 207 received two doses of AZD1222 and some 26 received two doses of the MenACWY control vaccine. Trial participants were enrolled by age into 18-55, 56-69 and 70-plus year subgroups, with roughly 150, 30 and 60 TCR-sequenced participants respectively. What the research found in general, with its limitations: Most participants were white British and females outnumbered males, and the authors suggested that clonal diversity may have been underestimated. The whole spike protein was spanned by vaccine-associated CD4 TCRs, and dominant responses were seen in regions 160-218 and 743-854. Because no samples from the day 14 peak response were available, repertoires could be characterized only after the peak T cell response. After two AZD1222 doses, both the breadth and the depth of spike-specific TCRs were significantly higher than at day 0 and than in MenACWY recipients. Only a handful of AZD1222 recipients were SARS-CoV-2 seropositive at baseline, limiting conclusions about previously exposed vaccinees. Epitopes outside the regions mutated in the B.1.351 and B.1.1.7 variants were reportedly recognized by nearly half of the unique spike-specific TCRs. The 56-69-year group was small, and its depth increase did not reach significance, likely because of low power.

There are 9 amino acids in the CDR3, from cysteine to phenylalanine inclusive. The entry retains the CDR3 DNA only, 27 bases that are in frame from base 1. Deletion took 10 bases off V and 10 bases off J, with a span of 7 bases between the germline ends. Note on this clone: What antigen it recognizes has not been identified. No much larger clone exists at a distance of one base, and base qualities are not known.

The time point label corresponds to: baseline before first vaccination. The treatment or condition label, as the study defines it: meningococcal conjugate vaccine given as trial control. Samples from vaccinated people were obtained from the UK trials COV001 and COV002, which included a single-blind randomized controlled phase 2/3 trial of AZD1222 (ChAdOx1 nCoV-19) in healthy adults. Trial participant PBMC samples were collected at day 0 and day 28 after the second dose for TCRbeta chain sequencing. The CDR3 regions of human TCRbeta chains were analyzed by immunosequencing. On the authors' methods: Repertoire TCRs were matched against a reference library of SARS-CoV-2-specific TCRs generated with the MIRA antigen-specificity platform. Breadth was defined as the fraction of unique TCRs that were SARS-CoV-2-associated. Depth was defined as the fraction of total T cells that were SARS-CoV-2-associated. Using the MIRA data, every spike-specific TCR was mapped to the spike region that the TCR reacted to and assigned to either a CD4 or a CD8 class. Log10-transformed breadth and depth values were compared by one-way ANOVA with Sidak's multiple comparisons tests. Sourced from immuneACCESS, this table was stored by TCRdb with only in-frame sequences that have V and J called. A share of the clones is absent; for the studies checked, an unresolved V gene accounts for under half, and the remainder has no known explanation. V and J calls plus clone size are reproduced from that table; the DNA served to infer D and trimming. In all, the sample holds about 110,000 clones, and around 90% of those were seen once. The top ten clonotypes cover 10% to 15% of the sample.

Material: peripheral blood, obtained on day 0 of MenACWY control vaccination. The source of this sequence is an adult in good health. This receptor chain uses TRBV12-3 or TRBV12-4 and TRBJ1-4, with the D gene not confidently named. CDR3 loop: CANPAKLFF. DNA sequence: TGTGCCAACCCTGCAAAACTGTTTTTT.